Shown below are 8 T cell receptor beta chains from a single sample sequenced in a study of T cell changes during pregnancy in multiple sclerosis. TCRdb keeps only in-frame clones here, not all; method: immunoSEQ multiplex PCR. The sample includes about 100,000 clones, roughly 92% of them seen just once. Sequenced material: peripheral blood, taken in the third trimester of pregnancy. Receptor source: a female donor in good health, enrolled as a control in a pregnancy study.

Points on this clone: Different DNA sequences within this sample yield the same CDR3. Written as DNA, the CDR3 is TGTGCCAGCAGTCCCGGACAGGGATCCTACAATGAGCAGTTCTTC. Translating gives CASSPGQGSYNEQFF. This chain uses TRBV6-5 with TRBJ2-1, with TRBD1 identical over 8 bases. CDR3 size: 15 residues. Germline-derived CDR1 and CDR2 are MNHEY and SVGAGI. J was trimmed by 1 base and V by 5 bases; bases with no gene match: 4.

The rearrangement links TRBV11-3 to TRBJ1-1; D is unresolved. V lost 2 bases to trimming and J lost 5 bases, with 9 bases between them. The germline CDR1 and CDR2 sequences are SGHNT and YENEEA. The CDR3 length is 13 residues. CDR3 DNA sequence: TGTGCCAGCAGCTTATTAACGGGAACTGAAGCTTTCTTT. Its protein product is CASSLLTGTEAFF.

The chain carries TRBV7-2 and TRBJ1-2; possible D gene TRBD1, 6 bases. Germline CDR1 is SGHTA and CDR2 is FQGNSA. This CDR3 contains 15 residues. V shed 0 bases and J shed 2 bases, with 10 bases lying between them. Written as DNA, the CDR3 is TGTGCCAGCAGCTTAGCCACAGGGACCAACTATGGCTACACCTTC. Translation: CASSLATGTNYGYTF.

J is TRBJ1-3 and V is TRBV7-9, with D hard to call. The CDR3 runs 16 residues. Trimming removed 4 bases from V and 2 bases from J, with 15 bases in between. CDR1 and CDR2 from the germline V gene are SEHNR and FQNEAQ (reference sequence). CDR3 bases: TGTGCCAGCAGCTCGGAGGAGCTCTCTCCTGGAAACACCATATATTTT. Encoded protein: CASSSEELSPGNTIYF.

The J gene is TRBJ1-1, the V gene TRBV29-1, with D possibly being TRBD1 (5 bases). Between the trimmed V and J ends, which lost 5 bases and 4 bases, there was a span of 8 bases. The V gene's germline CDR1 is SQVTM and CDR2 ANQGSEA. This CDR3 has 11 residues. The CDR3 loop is CSVNGGTEAFF. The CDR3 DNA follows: TGCAGCGTTAACGGGGGCACTGAAGCTTTCTTT.

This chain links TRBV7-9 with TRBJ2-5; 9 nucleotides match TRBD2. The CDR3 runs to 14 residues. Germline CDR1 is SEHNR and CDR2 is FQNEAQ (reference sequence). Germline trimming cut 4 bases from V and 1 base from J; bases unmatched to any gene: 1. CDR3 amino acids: CASSSGLAQETQYF. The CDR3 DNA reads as TGTGCCAGCAGCTCGGGACTAGCCCAAGAGACCCAGTACTTC.

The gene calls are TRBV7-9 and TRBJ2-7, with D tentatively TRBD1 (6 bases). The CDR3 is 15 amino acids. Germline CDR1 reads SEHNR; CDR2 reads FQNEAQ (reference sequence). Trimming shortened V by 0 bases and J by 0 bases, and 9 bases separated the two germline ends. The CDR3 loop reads CASSLAQGRSYEQYF. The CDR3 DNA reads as TGTGCCAGCAGCTTAGCGCAGGGGCGCTCCTACGAGCAGTACTTC.

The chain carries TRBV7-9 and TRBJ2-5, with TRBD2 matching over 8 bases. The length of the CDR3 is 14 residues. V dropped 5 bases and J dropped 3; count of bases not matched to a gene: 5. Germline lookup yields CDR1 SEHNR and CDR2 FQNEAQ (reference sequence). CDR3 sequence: CASSESSGEETQYF. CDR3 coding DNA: TGTGCCAGCAGCGAAAGTAGCGGGGAAGAGACCCAGTACTTC.